This T cell receptor beta chain was documented in a study of blood T cell repertoires in COVID-19. Assay used: immunoSEQ multiplex PCR; TCRdb lists only in-frame clones, some missing. The table lists 85,000 to 100,000 clones, about two thirds of them singletons, with 20% to 25% in the top ten. Germline CDR1 is LGHNA and CDR2 is YSLEER. The CDR3 covers 16 residues. V was clipped by 1 base and J by 0 bases; unmatched bases: 5. Material for sequencing was peripheral blood. The rearrangement joins TRBV4-3 to TRBJ2-7; TRBD1 agrees at 8 bases. This clonotype was obtained from a woman aged 55-70 years in a cohort sampled during active or convalescent COVID-19. The CDR3 coding sequence is TGCGCCAGCAGCCAAGCCCTCGACAGGGGCTCCTACGAGCAGTACTTC. Protein product: CASSQALDRGSYEQYF.